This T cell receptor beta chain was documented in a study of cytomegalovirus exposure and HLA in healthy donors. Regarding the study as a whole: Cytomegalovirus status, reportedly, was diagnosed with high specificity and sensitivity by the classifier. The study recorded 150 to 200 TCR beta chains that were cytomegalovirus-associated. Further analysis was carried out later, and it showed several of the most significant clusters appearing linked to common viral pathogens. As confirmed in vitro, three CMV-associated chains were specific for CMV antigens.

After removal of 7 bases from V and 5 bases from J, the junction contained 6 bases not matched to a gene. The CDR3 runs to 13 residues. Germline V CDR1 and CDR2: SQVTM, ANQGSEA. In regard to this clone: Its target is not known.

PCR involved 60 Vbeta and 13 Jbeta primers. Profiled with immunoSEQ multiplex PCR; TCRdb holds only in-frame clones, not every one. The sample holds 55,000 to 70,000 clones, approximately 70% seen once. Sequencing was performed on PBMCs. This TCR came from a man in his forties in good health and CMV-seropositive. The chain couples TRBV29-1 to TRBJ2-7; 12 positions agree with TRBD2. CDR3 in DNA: TGCAGCGGTGCTAGCGGGAGGGTCCACGAGCAGTACTTC. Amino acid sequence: CSGASGRVHEQYF.